The source of this T cell receptor beta chain is a study of blood T cell repertoires in COVID-19. As for the study in general: Sites across the United States, Italy and Spain contributed samples from acute and convalescent COVID-19. T cells, B-cell-depleted T cells, or PBMCs supplied cDNA or gDNA.

Study processing details: Amplification with reference gene primers provided the estimates of nucleated cell counts. Clones were sequenced by immunoSEQ multiplex PCR, and TCRdb holds only the in-frame ones, with some missing. V and J calls plus clone size are reproduced from that table; the DNA served to infer D and trimming. This sample carries around 300,000 clones, 75% to 95% of them seen once, and the ten largest clones take 6.5% to 8%. Patients of the Seattle cohort, enrolled during active infection, were followed longitudinally. This receptor was taken from a woman aged 30 to 39 with COVID-19, enrolled during active disease. The sample comprised peripheral blood.

CDR3 sequence: CASSEGSAQEQFF. CDR3 in DNA: TGTGCCAGCAGTGAAGGGTCGGCACAGGAGCAGTTCTTC. The chain combines TRBV2 with TRBJ2-1; no firm D call. Trimming shortened V by 1 base and J by 10 bases, and 11 bases separated the two germline ends. CDR3 size: 13 residues. Germline CDR1 SNHLY, CDR2 FYNNEI. The full variable domain, with the rest looked up from reference TRBV2 and TRBJ2-1, is EPEVTQTPSHQVTQMGQEVILRCVPISNHLYFYWYRQILGQKVEFLVSFYNNEISEKSEIFDDQFSVERPDGSNFTLKIRSTKLEDSAMYFCASSEGSAQEQFFGPGTRLTVL.